The following is a T cell receptor (beta chain) sequence with its context. Per the study methods: Amplification from reference gene primers served as the basis for estimated nucleated cell counts. Sequenced by immunoSEQ multiplex PCR; TCRdb stores in-frame clones only, minus some. V and J calls plus clone size are reproduced from that table; the DNA served to infer D and trimming. The repertoire holds 25,000 to 30,000 clones, with 70% to 90% as singletons. This sample was included in a study of blood T cell repertoires in COVID-19. Overall study context: COVID-19 samples collected from the United States, Italy and Spain covered acute and convalescent phases. The analysed material was cDNA or gDNA that came from T cells, B-cell-depleted T cells, or PBMCs.

The CDR3 is made up of 15 amino acids. With 5 bases clipped from V and 5 bases from J, the junction kept 6 bases outside the gene matches. CDR1 is LNHDA, CDR2 SQIVND, per germline (reference sequence). The sequence derives from a human donor in a cohort sampled during active COVID-19. The V and J genes are TRBV19 and TRBJ2-5; 12 positions agree with TRBD2. Sequenced sample: peripheral blood. DNA of the CDR3: TGTGCCAGTAGTCCCCCGGGACTAGCGGGTGAGACCCAGTACTTC. As protein: CASSPPGLAGETQYF.